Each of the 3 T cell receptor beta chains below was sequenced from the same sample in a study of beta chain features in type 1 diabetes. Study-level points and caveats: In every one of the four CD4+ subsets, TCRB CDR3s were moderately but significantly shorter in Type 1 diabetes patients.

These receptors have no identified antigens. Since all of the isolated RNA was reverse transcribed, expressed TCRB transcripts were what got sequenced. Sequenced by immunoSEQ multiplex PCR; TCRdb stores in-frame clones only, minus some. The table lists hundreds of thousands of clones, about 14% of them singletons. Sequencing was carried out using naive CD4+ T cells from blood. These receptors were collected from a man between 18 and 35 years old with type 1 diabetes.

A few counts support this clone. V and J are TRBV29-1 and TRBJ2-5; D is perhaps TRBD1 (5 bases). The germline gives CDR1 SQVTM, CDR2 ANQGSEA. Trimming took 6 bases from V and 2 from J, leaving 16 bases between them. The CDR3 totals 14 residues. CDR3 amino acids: CSVARTSPQETQYF. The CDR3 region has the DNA TGCAGCGTAGCCAGGACAAGCCCGCAAGAGACCCAGTACTTC.

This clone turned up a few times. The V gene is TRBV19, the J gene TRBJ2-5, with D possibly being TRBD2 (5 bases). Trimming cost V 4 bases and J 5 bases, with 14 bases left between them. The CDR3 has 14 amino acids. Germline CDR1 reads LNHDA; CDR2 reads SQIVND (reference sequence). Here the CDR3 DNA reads TGTGCCAGTAGTACTTCCTTGGGAGTGGAGACCCAGTACTTC. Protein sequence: CASSTSLGVETQYF.

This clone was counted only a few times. In DNA, the CDR3 is TGTGCCAGCAGCTTATGGGAAGATGGCTACACCTTC. Amino acid sequence: CASSLWEDGYTF. The rearrangement links TRBV7-2 to TRBJ1-2, with D hard to call. In germline, CDR1 is SGHTA, CDR2 FQGNSA. V lost 2 bases, J lost 6 bases, and 7 bases lay in between. The CDR3 contains 12 residues.